This TCR beta chain appears in the sequencing data of a study of CD8+ T cells in alopecia areata. CDR3 length: 11 residues. V dropped 1 base and J dropped 11; count of bases not matched to a gene: 2. Germline CDR1 and CDR2: GTSNPN and SVGIG (reference sequence). Following extraction, RNA underwent reverse transcription to cDNA, which served as the sequencing template. Sequencing used immunoSEQ multiplex PCR; TCRdb keeps in-frame clones, though not all of them. The data contain 150,000 or so clones, 87% of them singletons. This TCR derives from a human donor with alopecia areata. The sample was CD8+ T cells sorted from blood, taken at week 0. The rearrangement joins TRBV30 to TRBJ2-1; 7 positions agree with TRBD2. Written as DNA, the CDR3 is TGTGCCTGGAGTGGGGGGGGACAGCAGTTCTTC. It yields the protein CAWSGGGQQFF. Based on the CDR3 plus reference TRBV30 and TRBJ2-1, the full variable domain is SQTIHQWPATLVQPVGSPLSLECTVEGTSNPNLYWYRQAAGRGLQLLFYSVGIGQISSEVPQNLSASRPQDRQFILSSKKLLLSDSGFYLCAWSGGGQQFFGPGTRLTVL.